The 30 T cell receptor beta chains given below trace back to one sample, sequenced in a study of regulatory T cells in long-lasting Graves disease. The time point denotes: newly diagnosed GD, antithyroid drugs for less than 3 months. From PBMCs, RNA was extracted and then used to make the TCR library. Assembly of TCR beta libraries relied on iRepertoire HTBI primers together with Arm-PCR of CDR3 regions. TCRdb re-called the multiplex PCR reads through MiXCR, storing one row per CDR3 protein. The repertoire has about 330,000 distinct CDR3 sequences, about a sixth of them found once; the top ten carry 20%. A further study also used this sample, focusing on T cells in Graves' hyperthyroidism and ophthalmopathy.

The source was peripheral blood mononuclear cells (PBMCs), collected at new diagnosis, from a patient treated with antithyroid drugs. These receptor sequences come from a woman under 30 with Graves disease.

This clonotype was observed at least ten times. The chain combines TRBV7-8 with TRBJ2-3; 12 bases align to TRBD2. With V trimmed by 5 bases and J by 7 bases, 7 bases remained unmatched. The CDR3 has 15 amino acids. Germline lookup yields CDR1 SGHVS and CDR2 FQNEAQ. CDR3 nucleotides: TGTGCCAGCAGCCAAGGTCTAGCGGGGGGGAATACGCAGTATTTT. Its protein is CASSQGLAGGNTQYF.

This clonotype was observed at least ten times. This chain uses TRBV11-1 with TRBJ2-5; D not resolved. The V end lost 3 bases, the J end lost 3 bases, and 8 bases lay between the germline ends. Germline V lookup: CDR1 SGHAT, CDR2 FQDESV (reference sequence). CDR3 length: 13 amino acids. The CDR3 loop reads CASSLVAEETQYF. For the CDR3, the DNA is TGTGCCAGCAGCTTGGTGGCAGAAGAGACCCAGTACTTC.

This clonotype was seen many times. The chain is built from TRBV7-3 and TRBJ2-3, with 12 bases aligning to TRBD2. The germline V gene has CDR1 SGHTA and CDR2 FQGTGA. This CDR3 spans 15 amino acids. V lost 4 bases and J lost 6; bases outside the gene matches: 5. CDR3 sequence: CASSSLAGGVDTQYF. The DNA for the CDR3 is TGTGCCAGCAGCTCCCTAGCGGGGGGGGTGGATACGCAGTATTTT. Using reference TRBV7-3 and TRBJ2-3 for the parts outside the CDR3, the full variable domain is GAGVSQTPSNKVTEKGKYVELRCDPISGHTALYWYRQSLGQGPEFLIYFQGTGAADDSGLPNDRFFAVRPEGSVSTLKIQRTERGDSAVYLCASSSLAGGVDTQYFGPGTRLTVL.

This clonotype showed up many times. V and J are TRBV7-9 and TRBJ2-3, with TRBD2 identical over 12 bases. The V and J ends lost 2 bases and 3 bases, in that order; junction bases with no gene match: 3. Germline V CDR1 and CDR2: SEHNR, FQNEAQ (reference sequence). The CDR3 spans 16 residues. Here the CDR3 DNA reads TGTGCCAGCAGCTTACAAGGACTAGCGGGAACAGATACGCAGTATTTT. Its protein product is CASSLQGLAGTDTQYF.

This clonotype was counted ten times or more. The rearrangement joins TRBV2 to TRBJ2-7; the match to TRBD1 covers 8 bases. This CDR3 is 13 amino acids long. The V gene end was trimmed by 6 bases and the J gene end by 2 bases; junction bases not matched to a gene: 3. Per the germline V gene, CDR1 is SNHLY and CDR2 is FYNNEI. CDR3 DNA: TGTGCCAGCAGCGTGGGACAGGCCTACGAGCAGTACTTC. Translated: CASSVGQAYEQYF.

This clonotype was detected many times. CDR3 DNA sequence: TGTGCCAGTAGTAACGGGGGCGTTGGGAGCAATCAGCCCCAGCATTTT. Residues: CASSNGGVGSNQPQHF. This chain links TRBV19 with TRBJ1-5; tentatively, D is TRBD1 (6 bases). Germline CDR1 LNHDA, CDR2 SQIVND (reference sequence). The CDR3 has 16 residues. The V and J ends lost 4 bases and 1 base respectively, with 14 bases between them.

This clonotype was observed a handful of times. A much larger clone sits a single nucleotide away, making a read error possible. The CDR3 region is CSASPRGSREQYF. CDR3 nucleotides: TGCAGTGCTAGTCCTCGTGGCAGCCGCGAGCAGTACTTC. The rearrangement uses TRBV20-1 and TRBJ2-7; D not certain. Germline V lookup: CDR1 DFQATT, CDR2 SNEGSKA (reference sequence). This CDR3 has 13 residues. V lost 3 bases, J lost 6 bases, and 15 bases lay in between.

Turning to this clonotype: Germline and junction disagree at one end, which may indicate a read error. V and J are TRBV19 and TRBJ2-7; D tentatively reads TRBD1 or TRBD2 (5 bases each). CDR1 and CDR2 from the germline V gene are LNHDA and SQIVND (reference sequence). The CDR3 runs 15 residues. This CDR3 is CASSGSGTLKDEQHF. The CDR3 DNA sequence: TGTGCCAGTAGTGGATCCGGGACCCTAAAGGACGAGCAGCACTTC.

In its sample, this clonotype was seen many times. V gene TRBV20-1 combines with J gene TRBJ2-1; TRBD2 matches at 12 bases. Germline trimming cut 0 bases from V and 4 bases from J; bases unmatched to any gene: 1. The CDR3 has 15 residues. Germline V gives CDR1 DFQATT, CDR2 SNEGSKA (reference sequence). In DNA, the CDR3 is TGCAGTGCTAGAGATACTAGCGGGGGGTACAATGAGCAGTTCTTC. Its translation is CSARDTSGGYNEQFF.

Of note for this clonotype: One base away lies a much larger clone, so this may be a sequencing read error. The gene calls are TRBV2 and TRBJ2-5; 13 nucleotides line up with TRBD2. The CDR3 is 15 residues long. Trimming at V came to 6 bases and at J to 7 bases, leaving 8 bases not matched to a gene. Germline V lookup: CDR1 SNHLY, CDR2 FYNNEI. As DNA, the CDR3 is TGTGCCAGCAGCAGACTAGCGGGGGGCGAAGGGACCCAGTACTTC. Protein: CASSRLAGGEGTQYF.

This clonotype was seen repeatedly, ten times or more. CDR3 in DNA: TGTGCCAGCAAGGGGCAGTCCTACGAGCAGTACTTC. This translates into CASKGQSYEQYF. The chain has TRBV2 and TRBJ2-7; a weak D match, TRBD1 (5 bases). From germline, CDR1 is SNHLY and CDR2 FYNNEI. With 7 bases removed from V and 1 base from J, the gap between germline ends came to 8 bases. The CDR3 is 12 residues long.

V gene TRBV5-4 combines with J gene TRBJ2-5; perhaps D is TRBD1 or TRBD2 (5 bases each). Germline V gene data show CDR1 as SGHNT and CDR2 as YYREEE (reference sequence). The CDR3 consists of 15 residues. Trimming stripped 4 bases from V and 5 bases from J, with 18 bases between. CDR3 residues: CASSKEGPRGETQYF. The CDR3 DNA is TGTGCCAGCAGCAAAGAGGGACCGCGAGGGGAGACCCAGTACTTC.

This clonotype was picked up a small number of times. In DNA form, the CDR3 reads TGTGCCAGCTCACCACCGGGACAGCTATACTATGGCTACACCTTC. Amino acid sequence: CASSPPGQLYYGYTF. This chain links TRBV18 with TRBJ1-2, with TRBD1 matching over 7 bases. CDR3 length equals 15 residues. Germline loops: CDR1 KGHSH, CDR2 LQKENI. J was trimmed by 3 bases and V by 0 bases; bases with no gene match: 4.

CDR3 coding DNA: TGTGCCAGTAGTAGTACAATTAATGAAGCTTTCTTT. Translation: CASSSTINEAFF. This chain uses TRBV19 with TRBJ1-1; D ambiguous. The V gene lost 4 bases and the J gene lost 7 bases, with 10 bases spanning the gap. CDR3 length equals 12 residues. From germline, CDR1 is LNHDA and CDR2 SQIVND (reference sequence).

This clonotype rates as medium-sized. The V and J genes are TRBV16 and TRBJ1-1; no definite D call. This CDR3 region has 17 residues. V dropped 4 bases and J dropped 3 bases, with 21 bases sitting between them. The germline gives CDR1 KGHSY, CDR2 FQNENV. The CDR3 DNA reads TGTGCCAGCAGCCCCCCACTGAATTTGGGTTGGCACACTGAAGCTTTCTTT. It is translated as CASSPPLNLGWHTEAFF.

J is TRBJ1-2 and V is TRBV30; D might be TRBD1 (5 bases). Trimming took 6 bases from V and 3 from J, leaving 17 bases between them. CDR1 and CDR2 (germline): GTSNPN, SVGIG (reference sequence). The CDR3 is 14 residues long. CDR3 DNA sequence: TGTGCCTGCCCGAGGGGAGCGCCAGACTATGGCTACACCTTC. It codes for CACPRGAPDYGYTF.

This clonotype was recorded many times. The chain uses TRBV5-1 and TRBJ2-7; D may be TRBD1 (6 bases). CDR1 and CDR2 (germline): SGHRS, YFSETQ. The V gene lost 4 bases and the J gene lost 1 base, with 15 bases spanning the gap. The length of the CDR3 is 15 residues. DNA of the CDR3: TGCGCCAGCAGCCCACTAGGGCAGGGGTCCTACGAGCAGTACTTC. Translating gives CASSPLGQGSYEQYF.

This clonotype occurred many times. This chain links TRBV12-3 or TRBV12-4 with TRBJ2-1; 11 bases fit TRBD2. This CDR3 comprises 16 residues. Trimming removed 5 bases from V and 2 bases from J; junction bases left unmatched: 5. The DNA for the CDR3 is TGTGCCAGCAGTCCCGGGACTAGCGGTACCTACAATGAGCAGTTCTTC. Translated: CASSPGTSGTYNEQFF.

Of note for this clonotype: This may be a read error: a much more frequent sequence differs by one nucleotide. This chain uses TRBV3-1 with TRBJ2-1; a possible D gene is TRBD2 (6 bases). The CDR3 sequence is 13 residues long. The V end was cut by 4 bases, the J end by 10 bases, with 14 bases between. Germline V gene lookup returns CDR1 LGHDT and CDR2 YNNKEL (reference sequence). CDR3 amino acids: CASSLAVQREQFF. In nucleotides, the CDR3 is TGTGCCAGCAGCCTAGCGGTGCAGAGGGAGCAGTTCTTC.

This clonotype was observed at least ten times. J is TRBJ2-1 and V is TRBV7-8; D ambiguous. The V and J ends lost 1 base and 0 bases respectively, with 10 bases between them. The CDR3 contains 16 residues. Germline loops: CDR1 SGHVS, CDR2 FQNEAQ. CDR3 residues: CASSLEGWSSYNEQFF. CDR3 DNA: TGTGCCAGCAGCTTAGAAGGGTGGAGCTCCTACAATGAGCAGTTCTTC.

This clonotype was seen many times. The chain recombines TRBV2 with TRBJ1-2, with a tentative D call TRBD1 (5 bases). The germline gives CDR1 SNHLY, CDR2 FYNNEI. Trimming removed 3 bases from V and 7 bases from J, with 15 bases in between. The CDR3 consists of 14 residues. CDR3 sequence reads: CASSEGRAFLGYTF. In DNA, the CDR3 is TGTGCCAGCAGTGAGGGGCGGGCTTTCCTTGGCTACACCTTC.

This clonotype was found many times. A junction boundary mismatches the germline segment, possibly from a read error. V usage is TRBV3-1 and J usage is TRBJ1-5; 9 positions match TRBD1. The V gene's germline CDR1 is LGHDT and CDR2 YNNKEL (reference sequence). This CDR3 is 14 amino acids long. The CDR3 sequence is CASSQTGGNQPQHF. The CDR3 coding sequence is TGCGCCAGCAGCCAAACAGGGGGCAACCAGCCCCAGCATTTT.

This clonotype has a count of ten or more. This chain uses TRBV5-1 with TRBJ2-3; D possibly corresponds to TRBD2 (6 bases). The CDR3 is 15 residues long. Germline CDR1 reads SGHRS; CDR2 reads YFSETQ. The V end was cut by 1 base, the J end by 5 bases, with 14 bases between. In nucleotides, the CDR3 is TGCGCCAGCAGCTTGTCCGGGACTTCGCTAGATACGCAGTATTTT. Amino acid sequence: CASSLSGTSLDTQYF.

The rearrangement uses TRBV19 and TRBJ1-5; TRBD1 agrees at 7 bases. Germline CDR1 and CDR2: LNHDA and SQIVND (reference sequence). The trim removed 1 base at V and 7 bases at J, leaving 10 bases unmatched. CDR3 length: 16 amino acids. The CDR3 nucleotides read TGTGCCAGTAGTATAGGTCGGCGGCAGGGGGGCCAGCCCCAGCATTTT. Translating it yields CASSIGRRQGGQPQHF.

This clonotype appeared many times. This chain links TRBV6-1 with TRBJ1-1; no clear D. The CDR3 totals 13 residues. Germline V gene data show CDR1 as MNHNS and CDR2 as SASEGT. V was cut by 5 bases and J by 6 bases, with 13 bases left in between. The CDR3 loop is CASSRRLGAEAFF. The CDR3 nucleotides are TGTGCCAGCAGTCGACGGTTGGGCGCTGAAGCTTTCTTT.

This chain uses TRBV19 with TRBJ2-2; the D is unclear. The CDR3 spans 16 residues. Trimming stripped 6 bases from V and 6 bases from J, with 20 bases between. The V gene's germline CDR1 is LNHDA and CDR2 SQIVND (reference sequence). In nucleotides, the CDR3 is TGTGCCAGTAGGTCTGGGTCGGGTCTGTTCGCCGGGGAGCTGTTTTTT. This gives the protein CASRSGSGLFAGELFF.

This clonotype was found a few times. The chain uses TRBV20-1 and TRBJ1-1; no firm D call. Trimming cost V 2 bases and J 0 bases, with 7 bases left between them. CDR3 length: 13 amino acids. The germline V gene has CDR1 DFQATT and CDR2 SNEGSKA (reference sequence). CDR3 in amino acids: CSARSPMNTEAFF. CDR3 nucleotide sequence: TGCAGTGCTAGATCCCCGATGAACACTGAAGCTTTCTTT.

This clonotype has at least ten counts. V is TRBV7-9 and J is TRBJ2-3, with 9 bases lining up with TRBD1. CDR3 size: 15 residues. Per the germline V gene, CDR1 is SEHNR and CDR2 is FQNEAQ (reference sequence). The ends lost 6 bases at V and 1 base at J; junction bases unmatched: 5. In DNA, the CDR3 is TGTGCCAGCAGACCTCGACAGGGGGGCACAGATACGCAGTATTTT. This gives the protein CASRPRQGGTDTQYF.

V usage is TRBV6-1 and J usage is TRBJ2-3, with TRBD2 as a possible D gene (6 bases). The CDR3 sequence is 17 residues long. The germline V and J ends were trimmed by 2 bases and 6 bases, with 21 bases remaining between them. Germline CDR1 is MNHNS and CDR2 is SASEGT. The CDR3 nucleotides read TGTGCCAGCAGTGAACTTGGAGGGACTCCCGGTGGCGATACGCAGTATTTT. It is translated as CASSELGGTPGGDTQYF.

This clonotype was counted ten times or more. The J gene is TRBJ1-1, the V gene TRBV6-1; D call uncertain. V lost 7 bases and J 5 bases, leaving 11 bases between the germline ends. There are 12 residues in the CDR3. Looked up from germline, CDR1 is MNHNS and CDR2 is SASEGT. CDR3 coding DNA: TGTGCCAGCACGAAGGAAGGGACTGAAGCTTTCTTT. Protein: CASTKEGTEAFF.